Listed below are T cell receptor beta chains from one sample, sequenced in a study of blood T cell repertoires in COVID-19. Using immunoSEQ multiplex PCR, the repertoire was profiled, and TCRdb retains in-frame clones only, with some absent. The sample records 250,000 to 350,000 clones, about nine tenths being singletons. Sequenced: peripheral blood. Receptor source: a woman aged 25-40 years with COVID-19, enrolled during active disease. The CDR3 runs from the conserved cysteine through the conserved F or W. Fields, in order: J gene, clone size, D gene, V gene, CDR3 protein, CDR3 DNA. A D gene is named only where the DNA matches it firmly. The size entry is marked missing in some rows and otherwise reads once, few, many or a size class.

j_call: TRBJ2-1; clone_size: NA; d_call: TRBD2; v_call: TRBV10-2; cdr3_aa: CASSSSGRMNEQFF; cdr3_nt: TGCGCCAGCAGTAGTAGCGGGAGAATGAATGAGCAGTTCTTC
j_call: TRBJ2-1; clone_size: once; d_call: NA; v_call: TRBV9; cdr3_aa: CASSPRDSLLEQFF; cdr3_nt: TGTGCCAGCAGCCCCCGGGACTCACTGCTTGAGCAGTTCTTC
j_call: TRBJ2-2; clone_size: NA; d_call: TRBD2; v_call: TRBV2; cdr3_aa: CASTRTSKGELFF; cdr3_nt: TGTGCCAGCACCCGGACTAGCAAAGGGGAGCTGTTTTTT
j_call: TRBJ2-5; clone_size: once; d_call: TRBD2; v_call: TRBV19; cdr3_aa: CASSTPGREMGETQYF; cdr3_nt: TGTGCCAGTAGTACCCCTGGGCGGGAGATGGGGGAGACCCAGTACTTC
j_call: TRBJ1-5; clone_size: NA; d_call: TRBD1; v_call: TRBV2; cdr3_aa: CASSELGQGNQPQHF; cdr3_nt: TGTGCCAGCAGTGAACTGGGACAGGGGAATCAGCCCCAGCATTTT
j_call: TRBJ1-4; clone_size: NA; d_call: TRBD1; v_call: TRBV4-3; cdr3_aa: CASSQARGPQEKLFF; cdr3_nt: TGCGCCAGCAGCCAAGCCAGGGGGCCTCAAGAAAAACTGTTTTTT
j_call: TRBJ2-3; clone_size: NA; d_call: NA; v_call: TRBV29-1; cdr3_aa: CSAPLGSGTADTQYF; cdr3_nt: TGCAGCGCCCCCCTCGGGAGTGGGACGGCAGATACGCAGTATTTT
j_call: TRBJ2-7; clone_size: NA; d_call: NA; v_call: TRBV5-4; cdr3_aa: CASSLMVSGTRSYEQYF; cdr3_nt: TGTGCCAGCAGCTTAATGGTGAGCGGGACAAGGAGCTACGAGCAGTACTTC
j_call: TRBJ1-5; clone_size: NA; d_call: TRBD1; v_call: TRBV24-1; cdr3_aa: CATPGTGGNQPQHF; cdr3_nt: TGTGCCACCCCCGGGACAGGGGGCAATCAGCCCCAGCATTTT
j_call: TRBJ2-2; clone_size: NA; d_call: NA; v_call: TRBV5-6; cdr3_aa: CASSLVGAAGELFF; cdr3_nt: TGTGCCAGCAGCTTGGTGGGGGCTGCCGGGGAGCTGTTTTTT
j_call: TRBJ1-2; clone_size: NA; d_call: NA; v_call: TRBV30; cdr3_aa: CAWSVLTGSPYGYTF; cdr3_nt: TGTGCCTGGAGTGTACTAACAGGGAGCCCCTATGGCTACACCTTC
j_call: TRBJ1-4; clone_size: NA; d_call: NA; v_call: TRBV3-1/TRBV3-2; cdr3_aa: CASSQDATLGEKLFF; cdr3_nt: TGTGCCAGCAGCCAAGATGCGACATTAGGTGAAAAACTGTTTTTT
j_call: TRBJ2-3; clone_size: NA; d_call: NA; v_call: TRBV19; cdr3_aa: CASMGSTDTQYF; cdr3_nt: TGTGCCAGTATGGGCAGCACAGATACGCAGTATTTT
j_call: TRBJ1-2; clone_size: NA; d_call: NA; v_call: TRBV6-1; cdr3_aa: CASSKPSGYGYTF; cdr3_nt: TGTGCCAGCAGTAAGCCTTCAGGGTATGGCTACACCTTC
j_call: TRBJ2-7; clone_size: NA; d_call: NA; v_call: TRBV5-5; cdr3_aa: CASSPLEGAYEQYF; cdr3_nt: TGTGCCAGCAGCCCCTTGGAGGGGGCATATGAGCAGTACTTC
j_call: TRBJ1-6; clone_size: few; d_call: TRBD1; v_call: TRBV7-6; cdr3_aa: CASSLGPGQPNSPLHF; cdr3_nt: TGTGCCAGCAGCTTAGGACCGGGACAGCCAAATTCACCCCTCCACTTT
j_call: TRBJ2-2; clone_size: NA; d_call: TRBD2; v_call: TRBV7-2; cdr3_aa: CASSLGGSAGELFF; cdr3_nt: TGTGCCAGCAGCTTGGGCGGGAGTGCCGGGGAGCTGTTTTTT
j_call: TRBJ1-2; clone_size: NA; d_call: TRBD1; v_call: TRBV25-1; cdr3_aa: CASSELTGGVYGYTF; cdr3_nt: TGTGCCAGCAGTGAATTAACAGGGGGAGTCTATGGCTACACCTTC
j_call: TRBJ2-7; clone_size: NA; d_call: TRBD2; v_call: TRBV27; cdr3_aa: CASSHLGSGRTYEQYF; cdr3_nt: TGTGCCAGCAGCCACCTCGGCAGCGGGAGGACCTACGAGCAGTACTTC
j_call: TRBJ1-3; clone_size: NA; d_call: NA; v_call: TRBV27; cdr3_aa: CASSPISGNTIYF; cdr3_nt: TGTGCCAGCAGTCCCATCTCTGGAAACACCATATATTTT
j_call: TRBJ2-5; clone_size: NA; d_call: TRBD2; v_call: TRBV2; cdr3_aa: CASSVAGDSMETQYF; cdr3_nt: TGTGCCAGCAGTGTCGCGGGAGATAGTATGGAGACCCAGTACTTC
j_call: TRBJ2-1; clone_size: NA; d_call: NA; v_call: TRBV7-3; cdr3_aa: CASSLNSRDNEQFF; cdr3_nt: TGTGCCAGCAGCTTAAATAGCAGGGACAATGAGCAGTTCTTC
j_call: TRBJ2-7; clone_size: once; d_call: NA; v_call: TRBV7-2; cdr3_aa: CASSFPGGEQYF; cdr3_nt: TGTGCCAGCAGCTTTCCCGGGGGCGAGCAGTACTTC
j_call: TRBJ1-2; clone_size: NA; d_call: NA; v_call: TRBV4-3; cdr3_aa: CASSQDLTSRNYGYTF; cdr3_nt: TGCGCCAGCAGCCAAGATCTGACAAGTAGGAACTATGGCTACACCTTC
j_call: TRBJ1-3; clone_size: NA; d_call: NA; v_call: TRBV5-1; cdr3_aa: CASSKEGNTIYF; cdr3_nt: TGCGCCAGCAGCAAGGAGGGAAACACCATATATTTT
j_call: TRBJ2-3; clone_size: NA; d_call: TRBD2; v_call: TRBV18; cdr3_aa: CASSRLAGFTDTQYF; cdr3_nt: TGTGCCAGCTCACGACTAGCGGGCTTCACAGATACGCAGTATTTT
j_call: TRBJ2-1; clone_size: NA; d_call: TRBD1; v_call: TRBV19; cdr3_aa: CASSPLDRDNEQFF; cdr3_nt: TGTGCCAGTAGTCCCCTCGACAGGGACAATGAGCAGTTCTTC
j_call: TRBJ2-6; clone_size: NA; d_call: NA; v_call: TRBV28; cdr3_aa: CASSSGRVPPGANVLTF; cdr3_nt: TGTGCCAGCAGTTCGGGCAGGGTTCCCCCTGGGGCCAACGTCCTGACTTTC
j_call: TRBJ2-2; clone_size: NA; d_call: TRBD1; v_call: TRBV5-1; cdr3_aa: CASSFSGTGERAGELFF; cdr3_nt: TGCGCCAGCAGCTTCTCCGGGACAGGGGAACGCGCCGGGGAGCTGTTTTTT
j_call: TRBJ2-7; clone_size: NA; d_call: TRBD1; v_call: TRBV2; cdr3_aa: CASRRQGGQSEQYF; cdr3_nt: TGTGCCAGCAGACGACAGGGGGGACAAAGCGAGCAGTACTTC
j_call: TRBJ1-1; clone_size: NA; d_call: TRBD1; v_call: TRBV5-1; cdr3_aa: CASSPGQRNTEAFF; cdr3_nt: TGCGCCAGCAGCCCGGGACAGAGGAACACTGAAGCTTTCTTT
j_call: TRBJ1-2; clone_size: NA; d_call: TRBD1; v_call: TRBV7-9; cdr3_aa: CASSLGSDRGHGYTF; cdr3_nt: TGTGCCAGCAGCTTAGGGTCCGACAGGGGGCATGGCTACACCTTC
j_call: TRBJ2-3; clone_size: once; d_call: NA; v_call: TRBV3-1/TRBV3-2; cdr3_aa: CASSQGGATDTQYF; cdr3_nt: TGTGCCAGCAGCCAGGGTGGAGCCACAGATACGCAGTATTTT
j_call: TRBJ1-5; clone_size: NA; d_call: TRBD1; v_call: TRBV5-1; cdr3_aa: CASSPPGTGGNQPQHF; cdr3_nt: TGCGCCAGCAGCCCGCCAGGGACAGGGGGGAATCAGCCCCAGCATTTT
j_call: TRBJ2-5; clone_size: NA; d_call: NA; v_call: TRBV4-2; cdr3_aa: CASTTKLGISETQYF; cdr3_nt: TGTGCCAGCACCACCAAGCTGGGCATCTCAGAGACCCAGTACTTC
j_call: TRBJ2-2; clone_size: NA; d_call: NA; v_call: TRBV19; cdr3_aa: CASSIPPGELFF; cdr3_nt: TGTGCCAGTAGTATTCCCCCTGGGGAGCTGTTTTTT
j_call: TRBJ1-5; clone_size: NA; d_call: NA; v_call: TRBV30; cdr3_aa: CAWSVSQGPNQPQHF; cdr3_nt: TGTGCCTGGAGTGTAAGCCAGGGTCCCAATCAGCCCCAGCATTTT
j_call: TRBJ1-6; clone_size: NA; d_call: NA; v_call: TRBV6-1; cdr3_aa: CASSEYTGSINSPLHF; cdr3_nt: TGTGCCAGCAGTGAATATACAGGCTCAATTAATTCACCCCTCCACTTT
j_call: TRBJ2-3; clone_size: few; d_call: NA; v_call: TRBV29-1; cdr3_aa: CSVAKRLGADTQYF; cdr3_nt: TGCAGCGTTGCCAAAAGGCTAGGAGCAGATACGCAGTATTTT
j_call: TRBJ1-5; clone_size: once; d_call: NA; v_call: TRBV6-2/TRBV6-3; cdr3_aa: CASSYPGLKSNQPQHF; cdr3_nt: TGTGCCAGCAGTTATCCAGGGCTCAAAAGCAATCAGCCCCAGCATTTT
j_call: TRBJ2-5; clone_size: NA; d_call: TRBD2; v_call: TRBV4-1; cdr3_aa: CASSLVAGVETQYF; cdr3_nt: TGCGCCAGCAGCCTTGTAGCGGGAGTTGAGACCCAGTACTTC
j_call: TRBJ2-3; clone_size: NA; d_call: TRBD1; v_call: TRBV5-1; cdr3_aa: CASSLWTGGLDTQYF; cdr3_nt: TGCGCCAGCAGCCTATGGACAGGGGGCCTAGATACGCAGTATTTT
j_call: TRBJ2-1; clone_size: NA; d_call: TRBD2; v_call: TRBV28; cdr3_aa: CASTGLAGAYNEQFF; cdr3_nt: TGTGCCAGCACGGGACTAGCGGGAGCCTACAATGAGCAGTTCTTC
j_call: TRBJ2-7; clone_size: NA; d_call: NA; v_call: TRBV2; cdr3_aa: CASSPTAYEQYF; cdr3_nt: TGTGCCAGCAGTCCCACGGCCTACGAGCAGTACTTC
j_call: TRBJ2-2; clone_size: NA; d_call: NA; v_call: TRBV14; cdr3_aa: CASSQARAGELFF; cdr3_nt: TGTGCCAGCAGCCAAGCCAGGGCCGGGGAGCTGTTTTTT
j_call: TRBJ2-1; clone_size: NA; d_call: NA; v_call: TRBV7-3; cdr3_aa: CASSFDRSYNEQFF; cdr3_nt: TGTGCCAGCAGCTTTGACAGGTCCTACAATGAGCAGTTCTTC
j_call: TRBJ2-1; clone_size: NA; d_call: TRBD1; v_call: TRBV27; cdr3_aa: CASSTRLQGRTVNEQFF; cdr3_nt: TGTGCCAGCAGTACCCGACTACAGGGGCGGACGGTCAATGAGCAGTTCTTC
j_call: TRBJ2-3; clone_size: NA; d_call: NA; v_call: TRBV10-1; cdr3_aa: CASSWTVSTDTQYF; cdr3_nt: TGCGCCAGCAGCTGGACAGTAAGCACAGATACGCAGTATTTT
j_call: TRBJ1-1; clone_size: NA; d_call: NA; v_call: TRBV3-1/TRBV3-2; cdr3_aa: CASSQDWLGATEAFF; cdr3_nt: TGTGCCAGCAGCCAAGATTGGCTAGGGGCCACTGAAGCTTTCTTT
j_call: TRBJ2-1; clone_size: NA; d_call: NA; v_call: TRBV25-1; cdr3_aa: CASSGLADSYNEQFF; cdr3_nt: TGTGCCAGCAGTGGGTTAGCGGACTCCTACAATGAGCAGTTCTTC
j_call: TRBJ2-7; clone_size: NA; d_call: TRBD1; v_call: TRBV5-4; cdr3_aa: CASSTGTDPYEQYF; cdr3_nt: TGTGCCAGCTCTACCGGGACAGACCCCTACGAGCAGTACTTC
j_call: TRBJ1-5; clone_size: NA; d_call: TRBD1; v_call: TRBV28; cdr3_aa: CASSFPYTGVRNQPQHF; cdr3_nt: TGTGCCAGCAGTTTCCCGTATACAGGGGTGCGTAATCAGCCCCAGCATTTT